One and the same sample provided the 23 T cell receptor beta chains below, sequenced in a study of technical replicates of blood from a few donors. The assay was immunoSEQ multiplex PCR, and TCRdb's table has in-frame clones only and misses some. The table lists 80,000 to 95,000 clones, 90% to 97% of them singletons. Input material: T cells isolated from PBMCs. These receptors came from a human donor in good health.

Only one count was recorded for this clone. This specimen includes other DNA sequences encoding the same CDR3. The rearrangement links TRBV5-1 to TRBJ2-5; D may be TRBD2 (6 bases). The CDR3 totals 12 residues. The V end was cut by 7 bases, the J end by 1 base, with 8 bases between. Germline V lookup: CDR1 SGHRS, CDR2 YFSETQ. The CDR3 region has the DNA TGCGCCAGCCGGAGGGTCCAAGAGACCCAGTACTTC. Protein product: CASRRVQETQYF.

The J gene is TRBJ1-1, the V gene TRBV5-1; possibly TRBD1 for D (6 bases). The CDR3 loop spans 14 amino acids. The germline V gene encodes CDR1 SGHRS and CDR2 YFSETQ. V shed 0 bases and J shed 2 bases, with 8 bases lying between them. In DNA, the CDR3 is TGCGCCAGCAGCTTGGACAGGGCCAACACTGAAGCTTTCTTT. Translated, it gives CASSLDRANTEAFF.

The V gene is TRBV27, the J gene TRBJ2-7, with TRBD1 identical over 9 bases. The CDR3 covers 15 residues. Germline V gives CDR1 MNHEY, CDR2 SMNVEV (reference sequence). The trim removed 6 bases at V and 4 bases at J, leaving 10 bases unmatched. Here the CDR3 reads CASRKPGQGRYEQYF. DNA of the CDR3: TGTGCCAGCAGAAAACCGGGACAGGGTCGGTACGAGCAGTACTTC.

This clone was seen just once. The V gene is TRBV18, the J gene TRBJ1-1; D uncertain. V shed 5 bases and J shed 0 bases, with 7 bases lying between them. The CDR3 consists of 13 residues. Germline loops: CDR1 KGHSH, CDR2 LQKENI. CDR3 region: CASSAQMNTEAFF. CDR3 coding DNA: TGTGCCAGCTCAGCTCAGATGAACACTGAAGCTTTCTTT.

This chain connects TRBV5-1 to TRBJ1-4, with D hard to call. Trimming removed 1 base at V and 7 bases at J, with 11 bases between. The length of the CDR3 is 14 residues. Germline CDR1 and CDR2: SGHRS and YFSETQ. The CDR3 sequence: CASSLTVTREKLFF. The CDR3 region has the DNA TGCGCCAGCAGCTTGACTGTTACCCGTGAAAAACTGTTTTTT.

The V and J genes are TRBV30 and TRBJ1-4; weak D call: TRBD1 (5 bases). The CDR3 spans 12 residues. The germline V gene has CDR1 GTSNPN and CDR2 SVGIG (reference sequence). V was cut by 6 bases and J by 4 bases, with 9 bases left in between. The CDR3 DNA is TGTGCCTGCGCCAGGGTTAATGAAAAACTGTTTTTT. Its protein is CACARVNEKLFF.

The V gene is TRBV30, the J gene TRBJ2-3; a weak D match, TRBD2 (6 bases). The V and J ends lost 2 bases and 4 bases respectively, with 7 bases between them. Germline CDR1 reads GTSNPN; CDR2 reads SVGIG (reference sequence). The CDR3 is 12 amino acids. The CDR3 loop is CAWSPGADTQYF. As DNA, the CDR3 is TGTGCCTGGAGTCCGGGGGCAGATACGCAGTATTTT.

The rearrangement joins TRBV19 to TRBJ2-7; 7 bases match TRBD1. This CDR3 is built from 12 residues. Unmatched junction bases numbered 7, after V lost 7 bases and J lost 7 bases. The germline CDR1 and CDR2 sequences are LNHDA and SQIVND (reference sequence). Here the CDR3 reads CASNTGVGEQYF. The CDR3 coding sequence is TGTGCCAGTAACACAGGGGTGGGGGAGCAGTACTTC.

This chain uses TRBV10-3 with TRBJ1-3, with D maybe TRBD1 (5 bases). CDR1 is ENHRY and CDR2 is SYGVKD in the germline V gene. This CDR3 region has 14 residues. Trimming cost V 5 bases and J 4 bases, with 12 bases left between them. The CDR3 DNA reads TGTGCCATCAGTTCTCAGGGCTCCGGAAACACCATATATTTT. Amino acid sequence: CAISSQGSGNTIYF.

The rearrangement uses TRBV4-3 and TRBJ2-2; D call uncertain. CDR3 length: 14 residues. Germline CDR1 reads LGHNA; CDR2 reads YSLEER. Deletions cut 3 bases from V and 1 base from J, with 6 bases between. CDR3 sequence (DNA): TGCGCCAGCAGCCAGGGCAGGAACACCGGGGAGCTGTTTTTT. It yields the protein CASSQGRNTGELFF.

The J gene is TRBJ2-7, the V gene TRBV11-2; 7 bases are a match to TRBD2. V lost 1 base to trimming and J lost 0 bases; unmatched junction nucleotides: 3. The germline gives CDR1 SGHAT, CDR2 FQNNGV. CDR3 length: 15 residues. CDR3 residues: CASSLVPSGSYEQYF. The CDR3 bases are TGTGCCAGCAGCTTAGTCCCTAGCGGCTCCTACGAGCAGTACTTC.

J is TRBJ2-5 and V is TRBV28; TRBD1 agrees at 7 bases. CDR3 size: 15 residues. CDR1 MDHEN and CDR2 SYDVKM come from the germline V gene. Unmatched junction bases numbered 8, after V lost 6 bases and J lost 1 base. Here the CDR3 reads CASSQPRDSQETQYF. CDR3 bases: TGTGCCAGCAGCCAACCCCGGGACAGCCAAGAGACCCAGTACTTC.

CDR3 residues: CASSARQGVSYNEQFF. CDR3 nucleotides: TGTGCCAGCAGCGCCCGACAGGGGGTTTCCTACAATGAGCAGTTCTTC. This sequence joins TRBV9 and TRBJ2-1; 9 bases map to TRBD1. CDR1 and CDR2 from the germline V gene are SGDLS and YYNGEE. The CDR3 runs 16 residues. With V trimmed by 3 bases and J by 1 base, 5 bases remained unmatched.

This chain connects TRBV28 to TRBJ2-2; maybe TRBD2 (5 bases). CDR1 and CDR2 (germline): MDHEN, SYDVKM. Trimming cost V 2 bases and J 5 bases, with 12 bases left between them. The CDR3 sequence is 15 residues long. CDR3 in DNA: TGTGCCAGCAGTTTAGTGGACGGGATGACCGGGGAGCTGTTTTTT. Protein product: CASSLVDGMTGELFF.

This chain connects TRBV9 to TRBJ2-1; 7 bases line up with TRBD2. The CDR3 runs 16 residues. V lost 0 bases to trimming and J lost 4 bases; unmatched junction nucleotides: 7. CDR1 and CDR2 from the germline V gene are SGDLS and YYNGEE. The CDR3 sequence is CASSVGGTSEYNEQFF. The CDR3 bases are TGTGCCAGCAGCGTAGGAGGTACTAGCGAGTACAATGAGCAGTTCTTC.

In DNA form, the CDR3 reads TGTGCCAGCGTCCAGTCTGCAACTAATGAAAAACTGTTTTTT. This encodes CASVQSATNEKLFF. The rearrangement uses TRBV6-5 and TRBJ1-4; no clear D. The V gene lost 8 bases and the J gene lost 0 bases, with 10 bases spanning the gap. This CDR3 is 14 amino acids long. Germline loops: CDR1 MNHEY, CDR2 SVGAGI.

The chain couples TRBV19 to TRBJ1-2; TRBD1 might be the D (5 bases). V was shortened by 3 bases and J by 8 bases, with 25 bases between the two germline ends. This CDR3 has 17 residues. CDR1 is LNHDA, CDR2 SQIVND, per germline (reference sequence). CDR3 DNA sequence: TGTGCCAGTAGTATTTCCCCTCCAGACAGCGCCTATATGGGCTACACCTTC. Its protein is CASSISPPDSAYMGYTF.

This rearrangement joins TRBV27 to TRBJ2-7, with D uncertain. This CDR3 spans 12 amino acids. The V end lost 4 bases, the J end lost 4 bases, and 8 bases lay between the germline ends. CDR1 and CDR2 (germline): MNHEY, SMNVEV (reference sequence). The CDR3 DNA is TGTGCCAGCAGTTCCCCCTCTTACGAGCAGTACTTC. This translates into CASSSPSYEQYF.

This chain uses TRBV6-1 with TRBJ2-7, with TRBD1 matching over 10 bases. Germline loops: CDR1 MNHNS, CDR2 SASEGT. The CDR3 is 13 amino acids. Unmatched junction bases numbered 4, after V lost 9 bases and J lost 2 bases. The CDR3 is CASGGTGAYEQYF. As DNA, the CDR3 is TGTGCCAGTGGTGGGACAGGGGCCTACGAGCAGTACTTC.

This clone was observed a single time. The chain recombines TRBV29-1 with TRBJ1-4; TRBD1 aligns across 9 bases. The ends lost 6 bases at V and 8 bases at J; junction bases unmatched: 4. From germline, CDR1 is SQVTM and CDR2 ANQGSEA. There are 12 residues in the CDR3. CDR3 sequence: CSVDRGKEKLFF. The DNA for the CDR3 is TGCAGCGTGGACAGGGGAAAGGAAAAACTGTTTTTT.

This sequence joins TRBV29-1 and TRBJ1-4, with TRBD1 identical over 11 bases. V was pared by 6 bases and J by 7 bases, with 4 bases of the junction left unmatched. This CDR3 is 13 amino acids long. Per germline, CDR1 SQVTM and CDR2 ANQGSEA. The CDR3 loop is CSVGTGGSEKLFF. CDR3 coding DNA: TGCAGCGTGGGGACAGGGGGGAGTGAAAAACTGTTTTTT.

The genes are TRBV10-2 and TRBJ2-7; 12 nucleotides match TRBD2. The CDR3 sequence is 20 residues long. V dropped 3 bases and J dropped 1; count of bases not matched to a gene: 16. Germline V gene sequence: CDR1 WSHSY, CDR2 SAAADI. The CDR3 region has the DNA TGCGCCAGCAGTGACGAAATTCTCGGGACTAGCGGGCCTTCTTCCTACGAGCAGTACTTC. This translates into CASSDEILGTSGPSSYEQYF.

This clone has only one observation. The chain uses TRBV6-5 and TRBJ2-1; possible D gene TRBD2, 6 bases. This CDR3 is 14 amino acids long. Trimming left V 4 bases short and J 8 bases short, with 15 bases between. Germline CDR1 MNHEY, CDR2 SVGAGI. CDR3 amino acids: CASSLGRLIHEQFF. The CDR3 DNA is TGTGCCAGCAGTTTGGGGAGGTTAATCCATGAGCAGTTCTTC.